The next 9 T cell receptor beta chains were all read from a single sample in a study of cytomegalovirus exposure and HLA in healthy donors. PCR involved 60 Vbeta and 13 Jbeta primers. The table came from immunoSEQ multiplex PCR; TCRdb's copy has only in-frame clones and leaves some out. The repertoire consists of under 200,000 clones, with more than 60% occurring once and the leading ten covering 1.1% to 1.5%. Sequenced sample: PBMCs. These receptors originate from a young woman in good health and CMV-seronegative.

The rearrangement uses TRBV4-1 and TRBJ2-7; TRBD1 agrees at 8 bases. Looked up from germline, CDR1 is MGHRA and CDR2 is YSYEKL. V shed 2 bases, J shed 3 bases, and the junction held 9 bases outside the gene matches. CDR3 size: 16 residues. DNA of the CDR3: TGCGCCAGCAGCCAACAACCTTGGACAGGGAGCTACGAGCAGTACTTC. Translating gives CASSQQPWTGSYEQYF.

The table lists this clone with many counts. The rearrangement links TRBV2 to TRBJ2-1; 10 nucleotides align to TRBD1. The length of the CDR3 is 17 residues. CDR1 and CDR2 (germline): SNHLY, FYNNEI. Trimming at V came to 4 bases and at J to 6 bases, leaving 12 bases not matched to a gene. The CDR3 here is CASSGGQGLSLGNEQFF. CDR3 DNA: TGTGCCAGCAGTGGGGGACAGGGGTTATCCTTGGGCAATGAGCAGTTCTTC.

In this sample, this clone turned up once. The V and J genes are TRBV7-2 and TRBJ2-7; D may be TRBD2 (5 bases). The CDR3 covers 15 residues. Trimming took off 5 bases at V and 1 base at J, with 15 bases between the two ends. The germline V gene encodes CDR1 SGHTA and CDR2 FQGNSA. The CDR3 DNA follows: TGTGCCAGCAGCCCCGAGGGTTGGGGTTCCTACGAGCAGTACTTC. Its translation is CASSPEGWGSYEQYF.

The chain combines TRBV30 with TRBJ2-7, with D possibly matching TRBD1 (5 bases). V lost 3 bases, J lost 3 bases, and 12 bases lay in between. This CDR3 spans 13 amino acids. Germline CDR1 GTSNPN, CDR2 SVGIG (reference sequence). CDR3 sequence reads: CAWRPRALYEQYF. CDR3 DNA: TGTGCCTGGAGGCCCAGGGCACTCTACGAGCAGTACTTC.

This clone was detected only a few times. The chain joins TRBV9 to TRBJ2-7; 9 bases are shared with TRBD2. V lost 2 bases and J lost 2; bases outside the gene matches: 5. CDR1 is SGDLS, CDR2 YYNGEE, per germline. The CDR3 spans 15 residues. The CDR3 protein is CASSVTSGHTYEQYF. The CDR3 nucleotides are TGTGCCAGCAGCGTTACTAGCGGGCATACCTACGAGCAGTACTTC.

This chain joins TRBV25-1 and TRBJ2-5; perhaps TRBD1 as D (5 bases). V was shortened by 4 bases and J by 2 bases, with 17 bases between the two germline ends. CDR1 is MGHDK, CDR2 SYGVNS, per germline. The CDR3 has 16 amino acids. For the CDR3, the DNA is TGTGCCAGCAGTGTCGGAAGTACAGGCCCGCAAGAGACCCAGTACTTC. Translated: CASSVGSTGPQETQYF.

This clone has only a few counts. The genes are TRBV4-1 and TRBJ1-1; possibly TRBD1 for D (5 bases). There are 14 residues in the CDR3. Germline CDR1 reads MGHRA; CDR2 reads YSYEKL. Trimming shortened V by 4 bases and J by 0 bases, and 9 bases separated the two germline ends. The CDR3 DNA reads TGCGCCAGCAGCCTAGGGGTAATGAACACTGAAGCTTTCTTT. Translating gives CASSLGVMNTEAFF.

The V gene is TRBV6-5, the J gene TRBJ2-7, with TRBD2 identical over 7 bases. In germline, CDR1 is MNHEY, CDR2 SVGAGI. This CDR3 has 13 residues. The trim removed 5 bases at V and 7 bases at J, leaving 8 bases unmatched. DNA of the CDR3: TGTGCCAGCAGTCGCCCGGGGGGACGGGAGCAGTACTTC. Translated: CASSRPGGREQYF.

The J gene is TRBJ2-1, the V gene TRBV4-2; weak D call: TRBD1 (6 bases). V gave up 0 bases and J gave up 10 bases, with 19 bases separating them. CDR3 length: 16 amino acids. Per germline, CDR1 LGHNA and CDR2 YNFKEQ. This CDR3 reads CASSQDIWASTGEQFF. In DNA form, the CDR3 reads TGTGCCAGCAGCCAAGATATATGGGCCTCCACAGGGGAGCAGTTCTTC.